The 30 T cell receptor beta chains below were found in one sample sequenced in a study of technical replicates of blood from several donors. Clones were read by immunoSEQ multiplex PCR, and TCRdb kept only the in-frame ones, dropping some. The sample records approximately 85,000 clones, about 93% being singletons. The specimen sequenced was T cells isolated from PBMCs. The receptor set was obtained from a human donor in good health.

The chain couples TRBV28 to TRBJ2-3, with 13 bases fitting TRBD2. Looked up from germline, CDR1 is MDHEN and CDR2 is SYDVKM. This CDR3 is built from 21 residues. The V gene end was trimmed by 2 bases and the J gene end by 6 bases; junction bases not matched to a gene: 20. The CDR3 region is CASSLGGLAGVYGPFGDTQYF. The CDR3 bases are TGTGCCAGCAGTTTAGGCGGACTAGCGGGAGTTTACGGGCCCTTTGGGGATACGCAGTATTTT.

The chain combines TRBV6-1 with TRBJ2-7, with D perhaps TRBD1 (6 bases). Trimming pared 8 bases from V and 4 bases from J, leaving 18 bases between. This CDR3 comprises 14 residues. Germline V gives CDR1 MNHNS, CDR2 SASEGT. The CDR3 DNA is TGTGCCAGCGCCCCTACCGGGACAACGTACGAGCAGTACTTC. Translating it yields CASAPTGTTYEQYF.

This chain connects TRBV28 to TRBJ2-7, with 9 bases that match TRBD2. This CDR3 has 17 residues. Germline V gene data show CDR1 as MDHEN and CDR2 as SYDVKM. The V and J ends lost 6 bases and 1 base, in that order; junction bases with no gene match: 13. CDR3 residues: CASRSNPGLADSYEQYF. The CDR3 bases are TGTGCCAGCAGATCCAACCCGGGACTAGCCGATTCCTACGAGCAGTACTTC. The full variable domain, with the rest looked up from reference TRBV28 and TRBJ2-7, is DVKVTQSSRYLVKRTGEKVFLECVQDMDHENMFWYRQDPGLGLRLIYFSYDVKMKEKGDIPEGYSVSREKKERFSLILESASTNQTSMYLCASRSNPGLADSYEQYFGPGTRLTVT.

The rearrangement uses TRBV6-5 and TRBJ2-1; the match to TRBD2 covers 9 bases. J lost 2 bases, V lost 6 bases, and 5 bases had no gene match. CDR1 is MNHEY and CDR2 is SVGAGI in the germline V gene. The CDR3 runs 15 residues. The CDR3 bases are TGTGCCAGCAGCGCCGGGACTAGCACCTACAATGAGCAGTTCTTC. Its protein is CASSAGTSTYNEQFF.

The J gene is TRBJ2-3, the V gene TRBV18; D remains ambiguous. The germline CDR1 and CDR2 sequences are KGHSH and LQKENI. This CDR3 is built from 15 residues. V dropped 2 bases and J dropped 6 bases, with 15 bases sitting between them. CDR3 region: CASSPITAARDTQYF. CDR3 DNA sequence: TGTGCCAGCTCACCAATAACGGCCGCGAGGGATACGCAGTATTTT.

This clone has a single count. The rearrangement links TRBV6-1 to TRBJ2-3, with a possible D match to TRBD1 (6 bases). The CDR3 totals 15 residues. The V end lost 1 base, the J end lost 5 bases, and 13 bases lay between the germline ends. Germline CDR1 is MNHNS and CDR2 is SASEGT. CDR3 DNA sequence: TGTGCCAGCAGTGAAGTAGGGCAGGGGATAGATACGCAGTATTTT. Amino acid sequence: CASSEVGQGIDTQYF.

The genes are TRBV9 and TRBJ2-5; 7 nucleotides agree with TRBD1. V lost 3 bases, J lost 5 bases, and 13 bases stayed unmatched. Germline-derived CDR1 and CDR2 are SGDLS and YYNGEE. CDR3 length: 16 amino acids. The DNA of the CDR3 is TGTGCCAGCAGCGACCGGACAGGTGGATGGGGGGAGACCCAGTACTTC. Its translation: CASSDRTGGWGETQYF.

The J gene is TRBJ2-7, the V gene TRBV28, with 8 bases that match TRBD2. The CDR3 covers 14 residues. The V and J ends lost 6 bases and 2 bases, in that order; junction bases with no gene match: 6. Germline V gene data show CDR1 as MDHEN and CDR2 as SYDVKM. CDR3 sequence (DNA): TGTGCCAGCAGGCGGGGGGCAGGGCCCTACGAGCAGTACTTC. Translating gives CASRRGAGPYEQYF. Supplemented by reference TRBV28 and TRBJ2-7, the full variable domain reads DVKVTQSSRYLVKRTGEKVFLECVQDMDHENMFWYRQDPGLGLRLIYFSYDVKMKEKGDIPEGYSVSREKKERFSLILESASTNQTSMYLCASRRGAGPYEQYFGPGTRLTVT.

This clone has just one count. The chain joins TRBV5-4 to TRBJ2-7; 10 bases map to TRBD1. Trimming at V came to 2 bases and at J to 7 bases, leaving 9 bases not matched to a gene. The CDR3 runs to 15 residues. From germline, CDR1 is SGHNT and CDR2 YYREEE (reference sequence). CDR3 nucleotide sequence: TGTGCCAGCAGCTTAGGAGGGACAGGGGTGTGGGAGCAGTACTTC. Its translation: CASSLGGTGVWEQYF. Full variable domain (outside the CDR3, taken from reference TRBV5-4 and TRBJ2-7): ETGVTQSPTHLIKTRGQQVTLRCSSQSGHNTVSWYQQALGQGPQFIFQYYREEENGRGNFPPRFSGLQFPNYSSELNVNALELDDSALYLCASSLGGTGVWEQYFGPGTRLTVT.

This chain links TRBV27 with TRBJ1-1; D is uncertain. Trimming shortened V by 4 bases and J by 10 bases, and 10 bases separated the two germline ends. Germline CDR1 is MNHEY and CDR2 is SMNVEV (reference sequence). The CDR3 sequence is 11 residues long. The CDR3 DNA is TGTGCCAGCAGTTCCGGCGGAGGAGCTTTCTTT. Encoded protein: CASSSGGGAFF.

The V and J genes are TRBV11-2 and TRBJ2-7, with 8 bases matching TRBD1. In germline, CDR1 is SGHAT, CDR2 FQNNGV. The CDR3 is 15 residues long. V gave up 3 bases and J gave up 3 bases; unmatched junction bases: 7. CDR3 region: CASSLTGTGVYEQYF. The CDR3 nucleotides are TGTGCCAGCAGCTTGACCGGGACAGGAGTCTACGAGCAGTACTTC.

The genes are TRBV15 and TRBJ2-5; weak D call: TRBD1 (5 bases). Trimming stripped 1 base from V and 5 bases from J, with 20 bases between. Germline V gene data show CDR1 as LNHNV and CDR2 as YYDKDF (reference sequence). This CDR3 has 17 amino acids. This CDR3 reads CATSRGGTTASGETQYF. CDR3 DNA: TGTGCCACCAGCAGAGGGGGCACTACCGCGTCAGGGGAGACCCAGTACTTC.

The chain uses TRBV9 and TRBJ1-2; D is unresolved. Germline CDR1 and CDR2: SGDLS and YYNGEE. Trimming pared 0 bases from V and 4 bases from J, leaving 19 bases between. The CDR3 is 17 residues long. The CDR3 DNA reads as TGTGCCAGCAGCGTAGCTACGGGGTACGAGTCCGGCTATGGCTACACCTTC. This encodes CASSVATGYESGYGYTF.

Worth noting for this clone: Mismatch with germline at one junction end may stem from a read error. The CDR3 region has the DNA TGTGCTAGCAGCTCCCCGGCCACCGGGTCCTTCCAAGAGACCCAGTACTTC. It codes for CASSSPATGSFQETQYF. This rearrangement joins TRBV7-7 to TRBJ2-5; D remains ambiguous. Germline CDR1 SSHAT, CDR2 FNYEAQ (reference sequence). CDR3 length: 17 residues.

The CDR3 region is CASSQDPDNEQFF. The CDR3 DNA sequence: TGCGCCAGCAGCCAAGATCCGGACAATGAGCAGTTCTTC. The rearrangement links TRBV4-1 to TRBJ2-1, with D unresolved. The CDR3 loop spans 13 amino acids. The germline V and J ends were trimmed by 0 bases and 5 bases, with 5 bases remaining between them. Germline loops: CDR1 MGHRA, CDR2 YSYEKL.

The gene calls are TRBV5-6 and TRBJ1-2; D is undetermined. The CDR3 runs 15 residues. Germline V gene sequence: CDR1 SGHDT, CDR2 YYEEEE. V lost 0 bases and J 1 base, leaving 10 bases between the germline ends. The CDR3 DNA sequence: TGTGCCAGCAGCTTGGGCGCAGGACTTAACTATGGCTACACCTTC. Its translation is CASSLGAGLNYGYTF.

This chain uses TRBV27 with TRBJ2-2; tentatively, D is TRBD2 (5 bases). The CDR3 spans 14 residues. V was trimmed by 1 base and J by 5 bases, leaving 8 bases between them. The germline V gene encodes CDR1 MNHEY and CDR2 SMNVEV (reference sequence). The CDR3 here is CASSLFGETGELFF. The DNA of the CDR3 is TGTGCCAGCAGTTTATTTGGGGAGACCGGGGAGCTGTTTTTT.

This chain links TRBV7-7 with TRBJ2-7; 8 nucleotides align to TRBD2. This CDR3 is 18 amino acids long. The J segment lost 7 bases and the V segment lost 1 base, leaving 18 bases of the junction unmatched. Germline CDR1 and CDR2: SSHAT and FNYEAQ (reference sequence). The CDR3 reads CASSLVAAKREYDPEQYF. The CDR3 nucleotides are TGTGCCAGCAGCTTAGTAGCGGCAAAGCGGGAGTACGACCCTGAGCAGTACTTC.

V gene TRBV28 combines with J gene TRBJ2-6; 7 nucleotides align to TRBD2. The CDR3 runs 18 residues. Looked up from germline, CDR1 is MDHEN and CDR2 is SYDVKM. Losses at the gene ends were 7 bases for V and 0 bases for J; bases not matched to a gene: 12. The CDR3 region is CASKTGGPVTSGANVLTF. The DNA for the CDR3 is TGTGCCAGCAAAACGGGAGGACCGGTAACCTCTGGGGCCAACGTCCTGACTTTC.

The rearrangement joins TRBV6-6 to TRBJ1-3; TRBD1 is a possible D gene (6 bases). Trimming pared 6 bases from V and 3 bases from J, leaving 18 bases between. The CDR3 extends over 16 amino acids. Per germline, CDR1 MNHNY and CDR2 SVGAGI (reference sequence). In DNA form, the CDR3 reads TGTGCCAGCAGCCCTCTCCCCGGGACAAGTGGAAACACCATATATTTT. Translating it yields CASSPLPGTSGNTIYF.

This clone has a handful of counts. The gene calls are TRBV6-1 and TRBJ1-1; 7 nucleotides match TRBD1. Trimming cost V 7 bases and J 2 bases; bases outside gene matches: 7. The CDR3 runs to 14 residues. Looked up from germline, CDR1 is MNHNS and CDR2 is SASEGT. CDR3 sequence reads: CASTRDRANTEAFF. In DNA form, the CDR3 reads TGTGCCAGCACCAGAGACAGGGCCAACACTGAAGCTTTCTTT.

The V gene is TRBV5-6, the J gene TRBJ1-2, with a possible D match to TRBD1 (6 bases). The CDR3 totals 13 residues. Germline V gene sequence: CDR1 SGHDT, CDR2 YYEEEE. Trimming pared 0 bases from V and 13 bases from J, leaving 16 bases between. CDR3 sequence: CASSLGWGRVTTF. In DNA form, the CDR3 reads TGTGCCAGCAGCTTGGGATGGGGGCGAGTAACCACCTTC.

The CDR3 loop is CASSIRQGNEQFF. The CDR3 nucleotides are TGTGCCAGTAGTATTAGACAGGGCAATGAGCAGTTCTTC. This chain joins TRBV19 and TRBJ2-1, with TRBD1 identical over 7 bases. The germline V gene encodes CDR1 LNHDA and CDR2 SQIVND (reference sequence). Trimming took 3 bases from V and 6 from J; bases not matched to a gene: 2. The CDR3 has 13 residues.

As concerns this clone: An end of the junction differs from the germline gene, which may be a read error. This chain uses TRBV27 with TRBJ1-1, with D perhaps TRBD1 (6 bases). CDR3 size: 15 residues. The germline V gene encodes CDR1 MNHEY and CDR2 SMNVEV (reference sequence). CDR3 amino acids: CASSLSDRRNTEAFF. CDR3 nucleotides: TGTGCCAGCAGTCTATCAGACAGGAGGAACACTGAAGCTTTCTTT.

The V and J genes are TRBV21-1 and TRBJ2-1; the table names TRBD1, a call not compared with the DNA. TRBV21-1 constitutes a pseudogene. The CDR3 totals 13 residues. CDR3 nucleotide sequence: TGTGCCAGCCGGGACAGGGGGTACAATGAGCAGTTCTTC. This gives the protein CASRDRGYNEQFF.

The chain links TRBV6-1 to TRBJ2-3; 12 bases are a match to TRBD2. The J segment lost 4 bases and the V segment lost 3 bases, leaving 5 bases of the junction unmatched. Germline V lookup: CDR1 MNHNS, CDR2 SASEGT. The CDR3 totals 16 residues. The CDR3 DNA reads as TGTGCCAGCAGTGATAGACTAGCGGGGGCCTCAGATACGCAGTATTTT. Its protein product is CASSDRLAGASDTQYF.

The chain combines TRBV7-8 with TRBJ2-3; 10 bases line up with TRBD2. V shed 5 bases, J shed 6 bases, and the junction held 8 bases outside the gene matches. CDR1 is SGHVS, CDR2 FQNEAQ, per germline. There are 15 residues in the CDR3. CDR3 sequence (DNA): TGTGCCAGCAGCACGCTAGCGGGAGTCATGGATACGCAGTATTTT. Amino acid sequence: CASSTLAGVMDTQYF. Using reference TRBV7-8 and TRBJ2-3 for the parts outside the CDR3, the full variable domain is GAGVSQSPRYKVAKRGQDVALRCDPISGHVSLFWYQQALGQGPEFLTYFQNEAQLDKSGLPSDRFFAERPEGSVSTLKIQRTQQEDSAVYLCASSTLAGVMDTQYFGPGTRLTVL.

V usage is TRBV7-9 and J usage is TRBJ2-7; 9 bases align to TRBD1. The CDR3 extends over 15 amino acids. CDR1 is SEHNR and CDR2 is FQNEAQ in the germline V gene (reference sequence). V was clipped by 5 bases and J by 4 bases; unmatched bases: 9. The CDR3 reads CASSSLTGGIYEQYF. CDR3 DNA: TGTGCCAGCAGCAGCTTGACAGGGGGTATTTACGAGCAGTACTTC.

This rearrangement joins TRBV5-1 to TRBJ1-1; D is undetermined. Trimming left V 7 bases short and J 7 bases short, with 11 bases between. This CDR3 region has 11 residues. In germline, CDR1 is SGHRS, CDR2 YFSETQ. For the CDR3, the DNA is TGCGCCAGCTCTTTGAGTGGTGAAGCTTTCTTT. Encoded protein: CASSLSGEAFF.

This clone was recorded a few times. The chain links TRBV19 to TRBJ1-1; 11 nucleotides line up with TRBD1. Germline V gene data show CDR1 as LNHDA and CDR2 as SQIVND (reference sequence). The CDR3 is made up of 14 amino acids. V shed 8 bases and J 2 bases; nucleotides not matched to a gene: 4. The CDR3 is CASGTGGTNTEAFF. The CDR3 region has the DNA TGTGCCAGTGGGACAGGGGGGACTAACACTGAAGCTTTCTTT.